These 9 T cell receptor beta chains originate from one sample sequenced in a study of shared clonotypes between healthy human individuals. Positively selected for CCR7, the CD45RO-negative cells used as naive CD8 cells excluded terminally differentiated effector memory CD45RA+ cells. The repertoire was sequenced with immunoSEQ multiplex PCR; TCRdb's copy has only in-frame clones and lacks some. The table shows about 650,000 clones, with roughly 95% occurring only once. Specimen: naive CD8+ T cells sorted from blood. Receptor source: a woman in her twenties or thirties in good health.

CDR3 in amino acids: CASSLGAGTKNTEAFF. The DNA for the CDR3 is TGTGCCAGCAGCCTAGGGGCAGGGACTAAGAACACTGAAGCTTTCTTT. The rearrangement joins TRBV27 to TRBJ1-1, with D perhaps TRBD1 (5 bases). From germline, CDR1 is MNHEY and CDR2 SMNVEV (reference sequence). The CDR3 has 16 residues. V lost 6 bases and J 1 base, leaving 18 bases between the germline ends.

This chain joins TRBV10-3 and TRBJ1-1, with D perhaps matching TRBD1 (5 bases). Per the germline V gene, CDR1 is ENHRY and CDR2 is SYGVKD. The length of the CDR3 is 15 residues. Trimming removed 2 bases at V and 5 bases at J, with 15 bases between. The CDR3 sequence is CAISEPDGGVTEAFF. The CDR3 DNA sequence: TGTGCCATCAGTGAGCCGGACGGAGGGGTTACTGAAGCTTTCTTT.

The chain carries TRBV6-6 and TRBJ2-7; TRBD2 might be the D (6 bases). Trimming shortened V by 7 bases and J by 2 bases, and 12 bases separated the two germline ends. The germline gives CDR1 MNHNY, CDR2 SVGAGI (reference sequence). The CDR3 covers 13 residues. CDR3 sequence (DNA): TGTGCCAGCATCGGAGGGAGAACCTACGAGCAGTACTTC. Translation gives CASIGGRTYEQYF.

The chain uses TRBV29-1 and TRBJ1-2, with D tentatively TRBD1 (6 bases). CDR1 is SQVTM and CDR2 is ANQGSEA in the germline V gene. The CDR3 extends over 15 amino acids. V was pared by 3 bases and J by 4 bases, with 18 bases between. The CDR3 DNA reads TGCAGCGTTGAGGGGTCAGCGGGGGGCGGCTATGGCTACACCTTC. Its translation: CSVEGSAGGGYGYTF.

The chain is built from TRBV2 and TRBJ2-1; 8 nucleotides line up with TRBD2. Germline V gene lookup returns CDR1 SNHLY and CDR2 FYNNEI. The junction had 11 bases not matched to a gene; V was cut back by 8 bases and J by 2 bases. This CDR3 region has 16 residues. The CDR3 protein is CASSAVAGPPYNEQFF. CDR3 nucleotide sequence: TGTGCCAGCTCGGCGGTAGCGGGGCCCCCCTACAATGAGCAGTTCTTC.

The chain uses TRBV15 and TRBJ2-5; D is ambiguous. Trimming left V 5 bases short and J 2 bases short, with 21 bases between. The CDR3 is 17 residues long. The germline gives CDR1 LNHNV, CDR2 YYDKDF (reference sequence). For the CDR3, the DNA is TGTGCCACCAGCGGTGGTCTTGTCACTCTTACTCAAGAGACCCAGTACTTC. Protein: CATSGGLVTLTQETQYF.

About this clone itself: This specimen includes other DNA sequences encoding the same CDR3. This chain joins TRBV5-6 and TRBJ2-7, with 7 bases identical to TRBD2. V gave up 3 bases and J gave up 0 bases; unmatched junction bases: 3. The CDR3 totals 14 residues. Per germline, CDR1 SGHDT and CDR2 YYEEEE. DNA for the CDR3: TGTGCCAGCAGCTGGGGGGGAAGCTCCTACGAGCAGTACTTC. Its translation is CASSWGGSSYEQYF.

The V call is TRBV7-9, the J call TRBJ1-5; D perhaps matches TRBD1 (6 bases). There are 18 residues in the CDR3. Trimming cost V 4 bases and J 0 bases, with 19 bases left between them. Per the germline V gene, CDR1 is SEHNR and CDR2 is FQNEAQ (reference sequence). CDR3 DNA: TGTGCCAGCAGCTCAGCAGCGATGGACAGCTATAGCAATCAGCCCCAGCATTTT. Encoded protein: CASSSAAMDSYSNQPQHF.

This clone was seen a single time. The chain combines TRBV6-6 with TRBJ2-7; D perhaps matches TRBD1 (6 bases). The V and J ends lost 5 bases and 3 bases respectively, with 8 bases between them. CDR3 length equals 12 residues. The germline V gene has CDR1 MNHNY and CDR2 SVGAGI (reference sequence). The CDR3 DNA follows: TGTGCCAGCAGTCCAGGGGTCTACGAGCAGTACTTC. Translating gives CASSPGVYEQYF.